This entry describes one T cell receptor (beta chain). What it binds is not known. This CDR3 spans 15 amino acids. With 5 bases removed from V and 4 bases from J, the gap between germline ends came to 15 bases. Germline V gene data show CDR1 as LNHDA and CDR2 as SQIVND (reference sequence). Time point specified: recipient sample about 28 days before transplant, after cytoreduction. These data come from a study of T cell clonotyping in hematopoietic cell transplantation. The protocol was immunoSEQ multiplex PCR, while the TCRdb copy is restricted to in-frame clones and leaves out a portion. The profile shows more than 40,000 clones, about 85% of them singletons. General study points: Few recipient clonotypes overlapped donors; over 95% were de novo at given depth.

The receptor was isolated from a man in his 60s with acute myeloid leukemia. Some clones in this sample may be carry-over from other donors' samples. Sequencing was performed on peripheral blood mononuclear cells, taken before stem cell transplant. This chain connects TRBV19 to TRBJ2-4; no definite D call. The CDR3 protein is CASSADTLGKNIQYF. The CDR3 DNA reads TGTGCCAGTAGTGCAGACACCCTAGGGAAAAACATTCAGTACTTC.